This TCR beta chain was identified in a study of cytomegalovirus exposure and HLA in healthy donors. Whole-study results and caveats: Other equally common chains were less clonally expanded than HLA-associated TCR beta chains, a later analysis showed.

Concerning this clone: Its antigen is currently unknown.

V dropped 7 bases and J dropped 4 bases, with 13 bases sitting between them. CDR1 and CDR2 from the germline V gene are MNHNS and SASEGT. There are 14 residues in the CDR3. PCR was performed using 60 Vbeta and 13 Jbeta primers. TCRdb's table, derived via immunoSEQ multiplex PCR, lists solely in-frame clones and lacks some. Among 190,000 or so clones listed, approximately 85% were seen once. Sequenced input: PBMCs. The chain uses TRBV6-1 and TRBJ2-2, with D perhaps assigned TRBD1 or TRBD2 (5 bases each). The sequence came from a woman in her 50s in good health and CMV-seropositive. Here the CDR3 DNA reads TGTGCCAGCACTGAGGGGCCGTTCACCGGGGAGCTGTTTTTT. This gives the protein CASTEGPFTGELFF.